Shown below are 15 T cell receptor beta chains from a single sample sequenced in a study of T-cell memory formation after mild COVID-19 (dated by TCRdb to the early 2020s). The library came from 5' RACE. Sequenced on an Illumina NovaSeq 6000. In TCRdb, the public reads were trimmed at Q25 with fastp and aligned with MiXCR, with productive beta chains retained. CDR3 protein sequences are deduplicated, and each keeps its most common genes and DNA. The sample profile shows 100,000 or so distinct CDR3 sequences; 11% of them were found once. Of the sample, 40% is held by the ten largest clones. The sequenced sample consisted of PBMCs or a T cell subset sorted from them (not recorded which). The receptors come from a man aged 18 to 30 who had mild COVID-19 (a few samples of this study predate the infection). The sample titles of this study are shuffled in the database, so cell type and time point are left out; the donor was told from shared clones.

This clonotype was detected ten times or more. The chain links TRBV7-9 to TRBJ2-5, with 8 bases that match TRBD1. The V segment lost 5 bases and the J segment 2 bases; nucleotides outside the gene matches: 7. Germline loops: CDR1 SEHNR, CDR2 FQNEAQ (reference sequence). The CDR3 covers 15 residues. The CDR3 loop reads CASSHRQGRQETQYF. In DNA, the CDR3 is TGTGCCAGCAGCCACAGACAGGGGAGGCAAGAGACCCAGTACTTC.

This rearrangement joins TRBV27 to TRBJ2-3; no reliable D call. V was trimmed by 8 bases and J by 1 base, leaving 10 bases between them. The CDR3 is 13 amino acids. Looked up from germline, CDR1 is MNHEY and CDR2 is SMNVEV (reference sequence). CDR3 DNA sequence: TGTGCCAGCTGCCCCCTGGGCACAGATACGCAGTATTTT. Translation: CASCPLGTDTQYF.

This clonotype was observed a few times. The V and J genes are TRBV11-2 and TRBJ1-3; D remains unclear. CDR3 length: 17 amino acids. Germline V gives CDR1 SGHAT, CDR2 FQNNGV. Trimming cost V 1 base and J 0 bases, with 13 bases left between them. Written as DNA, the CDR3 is TGTGCCAGCAGCTTAGTGGGGAGGACCCGCTCTGGAAACACCATATATTTT. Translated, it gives CASSLVGRTRSGNTIYF.

DNA of the CDR3: TGTGCCAGCAGTTACCACGGATACGTTAATCGTATCTCTGGGAGCGGACTTCACGATGAGCAGTTCTTC. Protein: CASSYHGYVNRISGSGLHDEQFF. The chain recombines TRBV6-2 or TRBV6-3 with TRBJ2-1, with a possible D match to TRBD2 (5 bases). Germline CDR1 reads MNHEY; CDR2 reads SVGEGT. The CDR3 totals 23 residues. V dropped 2 bases and J dropped 8 bases, with 40 bases sitting between them.

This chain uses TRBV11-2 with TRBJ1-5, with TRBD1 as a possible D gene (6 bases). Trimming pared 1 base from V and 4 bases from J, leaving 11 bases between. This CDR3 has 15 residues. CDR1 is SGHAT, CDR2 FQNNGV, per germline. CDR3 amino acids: CASSLVDRFNQPQHF. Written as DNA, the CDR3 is TGTGCCAGCAGCTTAGTCGACAGGTTTAATCAGCCCCAGCATTTT.

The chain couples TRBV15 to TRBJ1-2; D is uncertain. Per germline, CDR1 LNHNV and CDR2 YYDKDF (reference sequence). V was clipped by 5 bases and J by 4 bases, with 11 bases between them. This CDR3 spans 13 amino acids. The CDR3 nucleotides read TGTGCCACCAGCGGACCCCCGGGCTATGGCTACACCTTC. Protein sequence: CATSGPPGYGYTF.

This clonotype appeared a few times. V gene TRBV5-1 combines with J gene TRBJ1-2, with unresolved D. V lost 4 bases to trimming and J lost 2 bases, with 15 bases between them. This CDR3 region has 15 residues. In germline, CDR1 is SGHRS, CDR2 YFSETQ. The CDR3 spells CASSNSGQINYGYTF. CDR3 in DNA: TGCGCCAGCAGCAACTCGGGCCAGATAAACTATGGCTACACCTTC.

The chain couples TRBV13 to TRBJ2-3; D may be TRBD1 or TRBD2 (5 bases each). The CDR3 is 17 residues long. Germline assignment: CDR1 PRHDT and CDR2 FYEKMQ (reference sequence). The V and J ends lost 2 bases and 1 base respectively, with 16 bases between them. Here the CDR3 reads CASSLRGGGVGTDTQYF. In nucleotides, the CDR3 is TGTGCCAGCAGCTTACGGGGCGGAGGCGTCGGCACAGATACGCAGTATTTT.

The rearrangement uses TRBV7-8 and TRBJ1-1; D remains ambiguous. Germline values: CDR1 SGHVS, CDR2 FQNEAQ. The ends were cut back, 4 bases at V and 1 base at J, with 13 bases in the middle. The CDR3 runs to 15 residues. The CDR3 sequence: CASSSVDGKNTEAFF. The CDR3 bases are TGTGCCAGCAGCTCCGTGGACGGTAAGAACACTGAAGCTTTCTTT.

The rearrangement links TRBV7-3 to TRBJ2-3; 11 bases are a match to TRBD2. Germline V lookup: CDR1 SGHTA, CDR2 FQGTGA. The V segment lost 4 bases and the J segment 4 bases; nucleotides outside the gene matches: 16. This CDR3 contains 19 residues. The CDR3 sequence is CASSSTKFGTSGYPDTQYF. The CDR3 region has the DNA TGTGCCAGCAGCTCGACAAAATTCGGGACTAGCGGTTATCCAGATACGCAGTATTTT. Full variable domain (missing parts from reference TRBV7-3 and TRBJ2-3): GAGVSQTPSNKVTEKGKYVELRCDPISGHTALYWYRQSLGQGPEFLIYFQGTGAADDSGLPNDRFFAVRPEGSVSTLKIQRTERGDSAVYLCASSSTKFGTSGYPDTQYFGPGTRLTVL.

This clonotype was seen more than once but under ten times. CDR3 bases: TGTGCCAGCAGCTCGGGACTGACCCTCAATGAGCAGTTCTTC. Its protein product is CASSSGLTLNEQFF. V and J are TRBV6-2 or TRBV6-3 and TRBJ2-1, with D perhaps matching TRBD2 (6 bases). V was pared by 6 bases and J by 6 bases, with 15 bases between. The CDR3 has 14 amino acids. Germline loops: CDR1 MNHEY, CDR2 SVGEGT.

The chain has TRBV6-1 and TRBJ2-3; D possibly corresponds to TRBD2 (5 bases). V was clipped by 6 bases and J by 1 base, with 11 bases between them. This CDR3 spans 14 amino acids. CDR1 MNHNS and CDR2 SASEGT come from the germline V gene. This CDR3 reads CASRDSWGTDTQYF. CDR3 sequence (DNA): TGTGCCAGCAGGGACTCCTGGGGCACAGATACGCAGTATTTT.

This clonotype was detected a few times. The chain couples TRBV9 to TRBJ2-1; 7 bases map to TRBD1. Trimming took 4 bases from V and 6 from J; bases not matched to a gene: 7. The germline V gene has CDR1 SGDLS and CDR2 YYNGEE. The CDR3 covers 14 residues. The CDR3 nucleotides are TGTGCCAGCAGCCCCCAGACAGGGACCAATGAGCAGTTCTTC. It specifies CASSPQTGTNEQFF. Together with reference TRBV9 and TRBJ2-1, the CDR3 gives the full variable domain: DSGVTQTPKHLITATGQRVTLRCSPRSGDLSVYWYQQSLDQGLQFLIQYYNGEERAKGNILERFSAQQFPDLHSELNLSSLELGDSALYFCASSPQTGTNEQFFGPGTRLTVL.

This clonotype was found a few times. CDR3 nucleotide sequence: TGTGCCAGCCCACATCGACAGCCGAATGAAAAACTGTTTTTT. Its protein product is CASPHRQPNEKLFF. The genes are TRBV12-3 or TRBV12-4 and TRBJ1-4, with D maybe TRBD1 (5 bases). V lost 8 bases, J lost 5 bases, and 15 bases lay in between. The CDR3 spans 14 residues.

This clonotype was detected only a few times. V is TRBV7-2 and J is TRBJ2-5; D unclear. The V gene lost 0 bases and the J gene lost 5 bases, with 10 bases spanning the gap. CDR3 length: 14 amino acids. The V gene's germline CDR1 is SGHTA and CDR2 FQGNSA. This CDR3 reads CASSLATSRETQYF. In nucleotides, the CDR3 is TGTGCCAGCAGCTTAGCGACGTCAAGGGAGACCCAGTACTTC.